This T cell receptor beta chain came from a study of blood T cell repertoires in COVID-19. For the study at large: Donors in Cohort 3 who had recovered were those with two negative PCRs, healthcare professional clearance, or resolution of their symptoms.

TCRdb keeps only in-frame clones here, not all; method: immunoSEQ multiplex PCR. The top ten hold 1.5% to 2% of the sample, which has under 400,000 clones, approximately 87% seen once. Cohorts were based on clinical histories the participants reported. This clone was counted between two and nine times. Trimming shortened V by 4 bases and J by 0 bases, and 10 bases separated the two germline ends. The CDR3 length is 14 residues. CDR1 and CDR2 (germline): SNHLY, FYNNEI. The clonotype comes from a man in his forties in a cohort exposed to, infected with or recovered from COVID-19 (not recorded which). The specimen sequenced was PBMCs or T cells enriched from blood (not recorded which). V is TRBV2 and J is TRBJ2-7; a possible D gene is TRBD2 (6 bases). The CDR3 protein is CASSVDSGSYEQYF. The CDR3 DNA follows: TGTGCCAGCAGTGTGGATAGCGGCTCCTACGAGCAGTACTTC.